Listed below are T cell receptor beta chains from one sample, sequenced in a study of OX40 agonist ivuxolimab in advanced cancers. TCRdb's table, derived via immunoSEQ multiplex PCR, lists solely in-frame clones and lacks some. Of tens of thousands of clones detected, about 90% appear once; the ten largest clones hold approximately 7%. The sample consisted of CD4+ or CD8+ T cells sorted from blood, taken in a trial of the OX40 agonist ivuxolimab. All receptors derive from an adult with an advanced solid tumor such as melanoma, head and neck, liver or kidney cancer. CDR3s include the opening cysteine and the closing phenylalanine or tryptophan. A D gene is named only where the DNA matches it firmly. Size is stated for part of the rows, as once, few or many counts, or as a class when the clone is expanded.

v_gene	d_gene	abundance	j_gene	CDR3aa	CDR3nt
TRBV15	TRBD2	NA	TRBJ2-1	CATSLRLAENEQFF	TGTGCCACCAGCCTTCGACTAGCGGAAAATGAGCAGTTCTTC
TRBV2	NA	NA	TRBJ1-1	CASSELLAKEVAEAFF	TGTGCCAGCAGTGAATTGTTGGCAAAGGAGGTCGCTGAAGCTTTCTTT
TRBV5-4	TRBD1	few	TRBJ1-2	CASSDTDRANYGYTF	TGTGCCAGCAGCGACACGGACAGGGCCAACTATGGCTACACCTTC
TRBV10-3	NA	NA	TRBJ2-1	CAIRRVGGEYNEQFF	TGTGCCATCAGAAGGGTCGGCGGAGAGTACAATGAGCAGTTCTTC
TRBV7-3	NA	NA	TRBJ2-4	CASSSDEGQIQYF	TGTGCCAGCAGCTCAGACGAAGGTCAAATTCAGTACTTC
TRBV6-5	NA	NA	TRBJ1-2	CASRQDNYGYTF	TGTGCCAGCAGACAGGATAACTATGGCTACACCTTC
TRBV2	NA	NA	TRBJ1-1	CASRMNTEAFF	TGTGCCAGCAGAATGAACACTGAAGCTTTCTTT
TRBV28	NA	NA	TRBJ2-7	CASSLYGSASSYEQYF	TGTGCCAGCAGTTTATATGGATCGGCCAGCTCCTACGAGCAGTACTTC
TRBV7-2	NA	NA	TRBJ1-5	CASSYRAVIGNQPQHF	TGTGCCAGCAGCTACCGGGCCGTCATTGGCAATCAGCCCCAGCATTTT
TRBV7-9	NA	NA	TRBJ1-1	CASSPPVGGGKGITEAFF	TGTGCCAGCAGCCCCCCCGTTGGCGGGGGAAAAGGGATCACTGAAGCTTTCTTT
TRBV5-1	TRBD1	NA	TRBJ2-5	CASSRDRAETQYF	TGCGCCAGCAGTCGGGACAGGGCAGAGACCCAGTACTTC
TRBV5-1	NA	NA	TRBJ2-5	CASSFLGGTQETQYF	TGCGCCAGCAGCTTTCTCGGGGGTACTCAAGAGACCCAGTACTTC
TRBV9	TRBD1	NA	TRBJ1-3	CASSPIRSGTGQNTIYF	TGTGCCAGCAGCCCCATCCGATCCGGGACAGGGCAAAACACCATATATTTT
TRBV2	NA	NA	TRBJ1-1	CASSLDTMNTEAFF	TGTGCCAGCAGTCTGGACACCATGAACACTGAAGCTTTCTTT
TRBV5-1	NA	NA	TRBJ2-3	CASSLSIFTDTQYF	TGCGCCAGCAGCCTCTCAATATTCACAGATACGCAGTATTTT
TRBV6-6	NA	NA	TRBJ1-2	CASSRTEYGYTF	TGTGCCAGCAGTAGGACAGAATATGGCTACACCTTC
TRBV10-2	TRBD2	NA	TRBJ2-7	CASSVSGRGQGEQYF	TGCGCCAGCAGCGTTAGCGGGAGAGGCCAGGGAGAGCAGTACTTC
TRBV9	NA	NA	TRBJ1-2	CASSPRGALSGYTF	TGTGCCAGCAGCCCCCGGGGGGCCCTCAGTGGCTACACCTTC
TRBV7-6	TRBD1	NA	TRBJ1-5	CASSLSPGGSNQPQHF	TGTGCCAGCAGCTTATCCCCAGGGGGCTCTAATCAGCCCCAGCATTTT
TRBV6-1	TRBD2	NA	TRBJ2-7	CASRQVLAGSYEQYF	TGTGCCAGCAGGCAAGTCCTAGCGGGATCCTACGAGCAGTACTTC
TRBV19	NA	NA	TRBJ2-2	CASSMQNTGELFF	TGTGCCAGTAGTATGCAGAACACCGGGGAGCTGTTTTTT
TRBV6-5	NA	NA	TRBJ1-2	CASRNRVRSGYGYTF	TGTGCCAGCAGGAACAGGGTGAGGAGCGGCTATGGCTACACCTTC
TRBV5-6	NA	NA	TRBJ1-3	CASSLEGVGNTIYF	TGTGCCAGCAGCTTGGAAGGGGTTGGAAACACCATATATTTT
TRBV5-1	NA	NA	TRBJ2-3	CASSLAPRDTQYF	TGCGCCAGCAGCTTGGCCCCCCGAGATACGCAGTATTTT
TRBV7-8	NA	NA	TRBJ2-7	CASSLVAFSYEQYF	TGTGCCAGCAGCTTAGTTGCGTTCTCCTACGAGCAGTACTTC
TRBV19	NA	NA	TRBJ2-7	CASSIRRTDPSYEQYF	TGTGCCAGTAGTATAAGACGGACGGATCCCTCCTACGAGCAGTACTTC
TRBV5-6	NA	NA	TRBJ1-2	CASSQTDYGYTF	TGTGCCAGCAGCCAGACGGACTATGGCTACACCTTC
TRBV5-4	TRBD1	NA	TRBJ2-5	CASSFPGTGGETQYF	TGTGCCAGCAGCTTTCCCGGGACAGGGGGAGAGACCCAGTACTTC
TRBV19	NA	NA	TRBJ2-3	CASSIWGTDTQYF	TGTGCCAGTAGTATTTGGGGGACAGATACGCAGTATTTT
TRBV25-1	TRBD1	few	TRBJ2-3	CASGTDGADTQYF	TGTGCCAGTGGGACAGATGGGGCAGATACGCAGTATTTT
TRBV5-1	NA	NA	TRBJ2-3	CASSLDRPTASTDTQYF	TGCGCCAGCAGCTTGGATCGCCCCACCGCTAGCACAGATACGCAGTATTTT
TRBV7-2	NA	NA	TRBJ2-7	CASSGLYEQYF	TGTGCCAGCAGCGGCCTCTACGAGCAGTACTTC
TRBV10-3	TRBD1	NA	TRBJ2-7	CATAGQGSSYEQYF	TGTGCCACCGCGGGACAGGGGAGCTCCTACGAGCAGTACTTC
TRBV4-2	TRBD2	NA	TRBJ2-6	CASSQDWDRAGSSVSGANVLTF	TGTGCCAGCAGCCAAGATTGGGATCGAGCGGGAAGCTCTGTCTCTGGGGCCAACGTCCTGACTTTC
TRBV7-2	NA	NA	TRBJ1-3	CASSLSGQHSGNTIYF	TGTGCCAGCAGCTTAAGCGGACAGCACTCTGGAAACACCATATATTTT
TRBV7-2	TRBD1	NA	TRBJ2-7	CASRRQTGLSDEQYF	TGTGCCAGCAGACGTCAGACAGGGTTGAGCGACGAGCAGTACTTC
TRBV10-3	NA	few	TRBJ1-1	CAISGSWVSDTEAFF	TGTGCCATCAGTGGTTCTTGGGTATCCGACACTGAAGCTTTCTTT
TRBV5-6	NA	NA	TRBJ2-7	CASNSWRAQNEQYF	TGTGCCAGCAACTCGTGGAGGGCCCAGAACGAGCAGTACTTC
TRBV7-2	NA	NA	TRBJ1-1	CASSFRSEAFF	TGTGCCAGCAGCTTCCGGAGTGAAGCTTTCTTT
TRBV11-2	NA	NA	TRBJ2-4	CASSLGPAKNIQYF	TGTGCCAGCAGCTTAGGGCCAGCCAAAAACATTCAGTACTTC
TRBV30	TRBD2	NA	TRBJ2-3	CAWTRAGFTDTQYF	TGTGCCTGGACCAGAGCGGGATTCACAGATACGCAGTATTTT
TRBV6-6	NA	NA	TRBJ1-5	CASREREGNQPQHF	TGTGCCAGCAGGGAGAGAGAAGGCAATCAGCCCCAGCATTTT
TRBV20-1	NA	NA	TRBJ2-3	CSGRSGYTQYF	TGCAGTGGACGGTCCGGATATACGCAGTATTTT
TRBV29-1	TRBD1	NA	TRBJ2-7	CSVGQGGGYEQYF	TGCAGCGTGGGACAGGGCGGGGGCTACGAGCAGTACTTC
TRBV21-1	NA	NA	TRBJ1-5	CASSKRCPLSNQPQHF	TGTGCCAGCAGCAAACGGTGTCCGCTCAGCAATCAGCCCCAGCATTTT
TRBV28	NA	once	TRBJ2-7	CASSLFPEVPLYEQYF	TGTGCCAGCAGTTTATTCCCAGAAGTCCCCCTCTACGAGCAGTACTTC
TRBV28	NA	NA	TRBJ2-5	CASSQLETQYF	TGTGCCAGCAGTCAGCTGGAGACCCAGTACTTC
TRBV7-9	NA	few	TRBJ1-2	CASSLAGSGESYGYTF	TGTGCCAGCAGCTTAGCGGGGTCAGGAGAGAGCTACGGCTACACCTTC
TRBV6-1	TRBD1	once	TRBJ1-5	CASSFGDSQYQPQHF	TGTGCCAGCAGCTTTGGGGACAGCCAATATCAGCCCCAGCATTTT
TRBV5-4	NA	NA	TRBJ2-7	CASSSAYEQYF	TGTGCCAGCAGCTCGGCCTACGAGCAGTACTTC
TRBV19	TRBD1	NA	TRBJ2-4	CASSIFGTGGVIAKNIQYF	TGTGCCAGTAGTATCTTTGGGACAGGGGGTGTTATTGCCAAAAACATTCAGTACTTC
TRBV11-3	NA	NA	TRBJ2-3	CASSLEGADTQYF	TGTGCCAGCAGCCTGGAGGGGGCAGATACGCAGTATTTT